A selection of T cell receptor beta chains follows, all from one sample in a study of identical twins. Each CDR3 protein is one row after TCRdb ran MiXCR on the 5' RACE reads. Of hundreds of thousands of distinct CDR3 sequences in the sample, 8.5% to 9.5% were seen once. This sample was also put to use in a study of yellow fever vaccine responses in identical twins.

Material: PBMCs. Every receptor here comes from a woman in her late teens or twenties in good health. Each CDR3 is given with its conserved first and last residue. A D gene is named only where the DNA matches it firmly. The size of a clone is reported for some rows only, either as once, few or many, or as a class for expanded clones.

CSAKGPLNTEAFF	TGCAGTGCTAAGGGACCGCTGAACACTGAAGCTTTCTTT	-	TRBV20-1	TRBJ1-1	few
CASSLTGWVGEQYF	TGTGCCAGTAGTTTGACCGGTTGGGTTGGCGAGCAGTACTTC	-	TRBV19	TRBJ2-7	-
CAISGGTNSPLHF	TGTGCCATATCGGGGGGGACGAATTCACCCCTCCACTTT	-	TRBV5-4	TRBJ1-6	few
CASSYSGRNLFISYEQYF	TGTGCCAGCAGTTACTCGGGGAGAAACCTCTTTATTTCCTACGAGCAGTACTTC	-	TRBV6-2/TRBV6-3	TRBJ2-7	-
CASSVGQGSGELFF	TGTGCCAGCAGCGTTGGACAGGGGTCCGGGGAGCTGTTTTTT	TRBD1	TRBV11-2	TRBJ2-2	-
CASRVGVNTGELFF	TGTGCCAGCCGAGTAGGAGTTAACACCGGGGAGCTGTTTTTT	-	TRBV27	TRBJ2-2	-
CASSDGGRVNEQFF	TGTGCCAGCAGCGATGGGGGAAGGGTCAATGAGCAGTTCTTC	-	TRBV3-1	TRBJ2-1	few
CASSGQGTSGGIHYEQYF	TGTGCCAGCAGCGGACAGGGTACTAGCGGGGGGATCCACTACGAGCAGTACTTC	TRBD2	TRBV11-1	TRBJ2-7	-
CSARGNSYEQYF	TGCAGTGCTAGGGGAAATTCCTACGAGCAGTACTTC	-	TRBV20-1	TRBJ2-7	-
CASSFGQPTGELFF	TGTGCCAGCAGCTTCGGGCAGCCCACCGGGGAGCTGTTTTTT	-	TRBV7-9	TRBJ2-2	few
CSASGTGVTNTGELFF	TGCAGTGCTAGTGGGACAGGGGTGACGAACACCGGGGAGCTGTTTTTT	TRBD1	TRBV20-1	TRBJ2-2	few
CAISEVSGGETQYF	TGTGCCATCAGTGAGGTTAGCGGGGGAGAGACCCAGTACTTC	TRBD2	TRBV10-3	TRBJ2-5	few
CAGSGTSGGALITDTQYF	TGTGCCGGCTCCGGGACTAGCGGGGGGGCGCTGATCACAGATACGCAGTATTTT	TRBD2	TRBV28	TRBJ2-3	-
CASSLGTGSTYEQYF	TGTGCCAGCAGTTTAGGGACAGGGAGCACCTACGAGCAGTACTTC	TRBD1	TRBV28	TRBJ2-7	few
CASSGPSPSSYNEQFF	TGTGCCAGCAGTGGACCCAGCCCGAGCTCCTACAATGAGCAGTTCTTC	-	TRBV28	TRBJ2-1	few
CASSEQGALLVGYEQYF	TGCGCCAGCAGCGAACAGGGGGCTCTCTTGGTTGGCTACGAGCAGTACTTC	TRBD1	TRBV5-1	TRBJ2-7	-
CASRLPPGLNQPQHF	TGTGCCAGCAGGTTACCTCCGGGCCTCAATCAGCCCCAGCATTTT	-	TRBV28	TRBJ1-5	-
CAIRDSGSETQYF	TGTGCCATCAGAGATAGCGGGAGCGAGACCCAGTACTTC	TRBD2	TRBV10-3	TRBJ2-5	few
CASSFDLQGQESEKLFF	TGTGCCAGCAGTTTCGATTTACAGGGGCAAGAGAGTGAAAAACTGTTTTTT	TRBD1	TRBV28	TRBJ1-4	few
CASSLDVDLNYEQYF	TGTGCCAGCAGCTTAGATGTGGACCTAAACTACGAGCAGTACTTC	-	TRBV7-2	TRBJ2-7	-
CASSIDPFPGQAYEQYF	TGTGCCAGTAGTATAGATCCCTTCCCCGGACAGGCCTACGAGCAGTACTTC	TRBD1	TRBV19	TRBJ2-7	-
CASTPVLATSYNEQFF	TGTGCCAGCACACCCGTACTTGCGACCTCCTACAATGAGCAGTTCTTC	-	TRBV5-6	TRBJ2-1	many
CASSVGYGAGDTQYF	TGTGCCAGCAGCGTAGGATACGGGGCGGGAGATACGCAGTATTTT	-	TRBV9	TRBJ2-3	-
CAIQGANYGYTF	TGTGCCATTCAGGGGGCTAACTATGGCTACACCTTC	TRBD1	TRBV2	TRBJ1-2	few
CASSSPEGAYEQYF	TGTGCCAGCAGTTCACCGGAGGGGGCCTACGAGCAGTACTTC	-	TRBV7-9	TRBJ2-7	few
CSASRVGQGADEQYF	TGCAGTGCTAGTAGGGTTGGACAGGGGGCCGACGAGCAGTACTTC	TRBD1	TRBV20-1	TRBJ2-7	-
CASSGMSGGGDTQYF	TGTGCCAGCAGCGGAATGAGCGGGGGAGGAGATACGCAGTATTTT	TRBD2	TRBV5-6	TRBJ2-3	many
CASSETRGGTEAFF	TGCGCCAGCAGTGAGACCCGGGGAGGCACTGAAGCTTTCTTT	-	TRBV10-2	TRBJ1-1	-
CASSFPTRNEQFF	TGTGCCAGCAGCTTCCCTACTCGGAATGAGCAGTTCTTC	-	TRBV11-2	TRBJ2-1	-
CASSLQTDRTEAFF	TGCGCCAGCAGCTTACAAACGGATCGCACTGAAGCTTTCTTT	-	TRBV5-1	TRBJ1-1	many